The T cell receptor (beta chain) described here comes from a study of T cell repertoires in cytomegalovirus infection. Overall study context: A matching HLA type, together with CMV infection, was signaled by public TCR beta signatures. The study's findings and limits: Dominating the ex vivo response were HLA-C-restricted CMV-specific TCR beta clonotypes.

In TCRdb, the reads were re-called with MiXCR into one record per CDR3 protein. The repertoire holds 150,000 to 200,000 distinct CDR3 sequences, with 28% as singletons. A remark on this clonotype: Its antigen is not known.

V was cut by 6 bases and J by 0 bases, with 11 bases left in between. The CDR3 length is 13 residues. Germline-derived CDR1 and CDR2 are SQVTM and ANQGSEA. The specimen was PBMCs. The chain links TRBV29-1 to TRBJ1-1; D unresolved. The clonotype was recovered from a human donor in good health (CMV status not recorded). Some clones in this sample may be carry-over from other donors' samples. The CDR3 region has the DNA TGCAGCGTCCGACCAGGAATGAACACTGAAGCTTTCTTT. Its translation: CSVRPGMNTEAFF.